The sequence of this TCR beta chain was determined in a study of shared clonotypes between healthy human individuals. Background on the study: Every donor yielded three CD4 naive, three CD4 memory, two CD8 naive and one CD8 memory plate.

Deep-level assay runs were performed. Genomic DNA belonging to each subset was distributed in equal measure over several immunoSEQ plates. Profiling relied on immunoSEQ multiplex PCR, and the TCRdb table lists in-frame clones only, not all of them. This sample has 1,400,000 or so clones, with approximately 98.5% found just once. Study observations and caveats: The study generally estimated greater richness for naive than memory subsets.

V gave up 0 bases and J gave up 5 bases, with 8 bases separating them. Looked up from germline, CDR1 is MNHEY and CDR2 is SVGAGI. This CDR3 has 14 amino acids. The table lists this clone with a count of one. Its target is unknown. This receptor was identified in a man aged 25 to 40 in good health. The chain joins TRBV6-5 to TRBJ1-5; no clear D gene. Sequencing was performed on naive CD4+ T cells sorted from blood. As to subset: CD45RA+ positively selected. This CDR3 is CASSYSVTHQPQHF. Written as DNA, the CDR3 is TGTGCCAGCAGTTACTCGGTAACCCATCAGCCCCAGCATTTT.